The sequence of this T cell receptor (beta chain) was determined in a study of T cells after yellow fever vaccination. Germline V gene sequence: CDR1 SGHRS, CDR2 YFSETQ. CDR3 length equals 13 residues. V was trimmed by 2 bases and J by 4 bases, leaving 6 bases between them. This clonotype was seen more than once but under ten times. TCRdb processed the 5' RACE reads anew with MiXCR; each CDR3 protein has one entry. The sample yields around 600,000 distinct CDR3 sequences, around 12% seen once. The starting material was PBMCs, obtained on the day of the yellow fever booster vaccination. The source of this sequence is a young man who received the YFV17D yellow fever vaccine. The chain employs TRBV5-1 and TRBJ2-2; no clear D. Here the CDR3 reads CASSFQSTGELFF. The CDR3 DNA sequence: TGCGCCAGCAGCTTTCAGAGCACCGGGGAGCTGTTTTTT.